The entry below gives a single T cell receptor (beta chain) sequence along with its context. This sample was included in a study of CD8 T cells in Susac syndrome. Random hexamers served to reverse transcribe roughly 0.45 to 1 ug RNA. immunoSEQ multiplex PCR amplified TCR beta CDR3 across 54 Vbeta, 13 Jbeta. TCRdb fed the immunoSEQ multiplex PCR reads into MiXCR, producing one record per CDR3 protein. This table holds 150,000 to 200,000 distinct CDR3 sequences, around 94% found once. Sequencing of TCR beta was performed on blood CD8+ and CD4+ T cells. Negative isolation yielded CD8+ and CD4+ T cells; FACS enriched TEMRA cells. This clonotype was sampled from a human donor in good health. Sample: CD4+ T cells from PBMCs.

CDR3 loop: CASSEEEETQYF. CDR3 sequence (DNA): TGTGCCAGCAGTGAGGAGGAGGAGACCCAGTACTTC. The chain joins TRBV25-1 to TRBJ2-5; D may be TRBD2 (5 bases). The CDR3 runs to 12 residues. Germline V gene sequence: CDR1 MGHDK, CDR2 SYGVNS. V was cut by 3 bases and J by 5 bases, with 7 bases left in between.